This TCR beta chain appears in the sequencing data of a study of shared clonotypes between healthy human individuals. Points from the study as a whole: About 5.2% was the fraction of naive CD4 clonotypes found shared across four donors.

The authors distributed each subset's genomic DNA evenly over several immunoSEQ plates. Clones were read by immunoSEQ multiplex PCR, and TCRdb kept only the in-frame ones, dropping some. The sample has around 1.9 million clones, approximately 94% seen once. Cells designated naive CD8 were CD45RO-negative and were positively selected for CCR7, with terminally differentiated effector memory CD45RA+ cells excluded. All donors qualified as healthy HIV-negative adults and had experienced no recent acute infections or vaccinations. V was trimmed by 4 bases and J by 1 base, leaving 11 bases between them. CDR3 length equals 14 residues. Germline-derived CDR1 and CDR2 are SGHRS and YFSETQ. Comments on this clone: Its antigen is still unknown.

The TCR sequence derives from a man aged 18 to 29 in good health. Some clones in this sample may be carry-over from other donors' samples. V gene TRBV5-1 combines with J gene TRBJ1-1; D is unclear. What was sequenced was naive CD8+ T cells from PBMCs. The CDR3 DNA follows: TGCGCCAGCAGCCCCGCCCCGGGGAACACTGAAGCTTTCTTT. Amino acids: CASSPAPGNTEAFF. Looking up the rest from reference TRBV5-1 and TRBJ1-1 gives the full variable domain: KAGVTQTPRYLIKTRGQQVTLSCSPISGHRSVSWYQQTPGQGLQFLFEYFSETQRNKGNFPGRFSGRQFSNSRSEMNVSTLELGDSALYLCASSPAPGNTEAFFGQGTRLTVV.